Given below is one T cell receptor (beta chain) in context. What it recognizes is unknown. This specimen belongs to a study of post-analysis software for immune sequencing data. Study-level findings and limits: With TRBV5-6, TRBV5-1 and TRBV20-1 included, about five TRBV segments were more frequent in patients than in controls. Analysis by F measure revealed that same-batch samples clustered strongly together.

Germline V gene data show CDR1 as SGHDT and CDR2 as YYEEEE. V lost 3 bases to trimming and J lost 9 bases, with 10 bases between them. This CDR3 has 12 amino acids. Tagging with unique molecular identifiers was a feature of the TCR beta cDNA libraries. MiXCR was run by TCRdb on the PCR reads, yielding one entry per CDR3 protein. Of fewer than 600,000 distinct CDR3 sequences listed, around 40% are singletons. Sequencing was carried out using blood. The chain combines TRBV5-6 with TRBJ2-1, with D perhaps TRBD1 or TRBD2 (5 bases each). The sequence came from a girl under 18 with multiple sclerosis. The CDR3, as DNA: TGTGCCAGCAGCTCTGGGGGAAGTGAGCAGTTCTTC. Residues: CASSSGGSEQFF.